The clone carrying this TCR beta chain has only a few counts. The germline gives CDR1 DFQATT, CDR2 SNEGSKA (reference sequence). V was shortened by 2 bases and J by 7 bases, with 15 bases between the two germline ends. The CDR3 has 14 residues. The source of the sample is a study of T-cell reconstitution after alpha-beta-depleted transplantation in children. The TCRbeta library incorporated unique molecular identifiers. TCRdb independently ran MiXCR on the PCR reads; one entry per CDR3 protein. The repertoire holds approximately 980,000 distinct CDR3 sequences, about 29% seen once, with roughly 27% in the top ten.

The rearrangement links TRBV20-1 to TRBJ2-1, with D perhaps assigned TRBD1 or TRBD2 (5 bases each). The input for sequencing was PBMCs, mostly from graft donor cells, taken 360 days after TCRalphabeta/CD19-depleted stem cell transplant. The sequence derives from a boy under two years old who had a stem cell transplant for SCID, so the T cells may come from the graft donor. CDR3 nucleotide sequence: TGCAGTGCTAGAACATTGGGGGTTGGAAATGAGCAGTTCTTC. Its translation: CSARTLGVGNEQFF.